This T cell receptor beta chain was found in a study of tumor-infiltrating lymphocytes in localized non-small cell lung cancer (dated by TCRdb to the early 2020s). Describing the broader study: Several histologies were represented in the cohort, which also included both smokers and never-smokers as well as patients whose samples were collected after neoadjuvant chemotherapy. For 55 to 60 patients, immunoSEQ T-cell fraction was compared between paired tumor and uninvolved lung. TCR sequencing was one of several integrated assays, alongside flow cytometry, multiplex immunofluorescence, RNA-seq, exome sequencing and proteomics, applied to the same patients. In total, the ICON cohort was made up of over a hundred surgical patients who had localized non-small cell lung cancer and whose tumors were resected. From each patient came resected tumor tissue plus uninvolved lung tissue from that same patient, and the uninvolved lung tissue was described as non-adjacent to the tumor. What the work shows at the level of the full study, not this receptor alone: Because different assays used different pieces of the same tissue, technical variation could not be distinguished from intratumor heterogeneity. TCR-derived T-cell fraction did not differ between the flow cytometry-defined immunotypes IM1 (good prognosis) and IM2 (poor prognosis). Higher T cell infiltration in tumors than in uninvolved lung tissue was supported by TCRbeta sequencing, consistent with immunofluorescence CD3 counts. Since assay coverage differed from patient to patient depending on how much tissue was available, TCR sequencing was done for only a subset of the cohort.

Worth noting for this clone: Its antigen is unknown. The sample holds no much larger clone one base away, and base qualities are not on file.

ICON enrollment began in early 2016, and the last patient was enrolled in late 2018. From a subcohort of around 78 patients, fresh tumor and matched uninvolved tissue were collected for in-depth immune analyses, including TCR sequencing. DNA for TCR sequencing was isolated from bulk tissue, and no cell sorting was done. The germline V gene (reference sequence) specifies MNHEY as CDR1 and SMNVEV as CDR2. V is pared back by 8 bases and J by 6 bases, with 11 bases lying between the germline termini. Measured from the cysteine to the phenylalanine, the CDR3 is 12 residues long. Of all the DNA, just the CDR3 is kept, 36 bases in frame from base 1. The T-cell fraction in tumor and uninvolved lung tissue was provided by TCR sequencing with the immunoSEQ assay. Per the original workflow: In the survival analysis, patients were divided into a high T-cell fraction group (upper tertile) and a low T-cell fraction group (lower two tertiles), and the two groups were compared using a log-rank test. A signed-rank test was used to test paired tumor versus uninvolved lung differences in T-cell fraction. TCRdb took over this immuneACCESS table, retaining in-frame rearrangements with V and J assigned. Such tables are incomplete; in checked studies, under half of the missing clones stem from an unresolved V gene, and the remainder is unexplained. V and J calls and clone size are copied from that table; D and trimming were computed from the DNA. The sample contains about 9,300 clones, over 65% of them found a single time. Clones ranked in the top ten supply under 20% of the sample.

Sequenced sample: uninvolved lung tissue not adjacent to the tumor. The chain joins TRBV27 to TRBJ2-4; TRBD2 might be the D gene, on 6 matching bases. This clonotype was sampled from a human donor with non-small cell lung cancer. The nucleotides read TGTGCCAGCTCCGGCGGGGTAAACATTCAGTACTTC. This yields the protein CASSGGVNIQYF.